These T cell receptor beta chains were read from a single sample in a study of T-cell reconstitution after alpha-beta-depleted transplantation in children. TCRdb ran MiXCR on the PCR reads and lists one entry per CDR3 protein. The data show about a million distinct CDR3 sequences, with about 29% seen just once and over 25% held by the top ten. The sample consisted of PBMCs, mostly from graft donor cells, taken 360 days after TCRalphabeta/CD19-depleted stem cell transplant. The origin of the receptors is a boy in the first two years of life who had a stem cell transplant for SCID, so the T cells may come from the graft donor. The CDR3 runs from the conserved cysteine through the conserved F or W. Each record gives: D gene, V gene, clone size, J gene, CDR3 DNA, CDR3 protein. D genes are given only for firm matches. Size values are once, few and many counts, or a class for expanded clones, and some rows have none.

D: TRBD1; V: TRBV5-1; size: NA; J: TRBJ1-2; DNA: TGCGCCAGCAGCTATGACAGGGTCGGCTACACCTTC; CDR3: CASSYDRVGYTF
D: NA; V: TRBV27; size: few; J: TRBJ1-4; DNA: TGTGCCAGCAGTCCCGGGACCGCTCATGGGTGTTGTGAAAAACTGTTTTTT; CDR3: CASSPGTAHGCCEKLFF
D: NA; V: TRBV4-3; size: few; J: TRBJ1-1; DNA: TGCGCCAGCAGCCAATATCCGGGAGCTAACACTGAAGCTTTCTTT; CDR3: CASSQYPGANTEAFF
D: NA; V: TRBV12-3/TRBV12-4; size: NA; J: TRBJ1-5; DNA: TGTGCCAGCAGTCTGACAGTTTATTATAGCAATCAGCCCCAGCATTTT; CDR3: CASSLTVYYSNQPQHF
D: NA; V: TRBV29-1; size: many; J: TRBJ1-5; DNA: TGCAGCGTTGGGGCACCTAATCAGCCCCAGCATTTT; CDR3: CSVGAPNQPQHF
D: TRBD1; V: TRBV20-1; size: few; J: TRBJ1-5; DNA: TGCAGTGCACGGTGGACAGGTCAAAATCAGCCCCAGCATTTT; CDR3: CSARWTGQNQPQHF
D: TRBD2; V: TRBV7-2; size: NA; J: TRBJ2-5; DNA: TGTGCCAGCAGCGGCGGGGGATATTATTCAGAGACCCAGTACTTC; CDR3: CASSGGGYYSETQYF
D: NA; V: TRBV4-3; size: few; J: TRBJ1-5; DNA: TGCGCCAGCAGCCAAGACCTACTGACAGATAGCAATCAGCCCCAGCATTTT; CDR3: CASSQDLLTDSNQPQHF
D: NA; V: TRBV28; size: NA; J: TRBJ1-5; DNA: TGTGCCAGCAGTTTACAGGGGTATCAGCCCCAGCATTTT; CDR3: CASSLQGYQPQHF
D: TRBD1; V: TRBV2; size: once; J: TRBJ1-5; DNA: TGTGCCAGCAGAAAGGCAGGGGGCGGGAATCAGCCCCAGCATTTT; CDR3: CASRKAGGGNQPQHF
D: NA; V: TRBV20-1; size: NA; J: TRBJ2-7; DNA: TGCAGTGCTAGAGGGCAGGTGGGGACCTACGAGCAGTACTTC; CDR3: CSARGQVGTYEQYF
D: NA; V: TRBV29-1; size: NA; J: TRBJ2-7; DNA: TGCAGCGTTGGGGGGACTCTTGATTACGAGCAGTACTTC; CDR3: CSVGGTLDYEQYF
D: NA; V: TRBV5-1; size: NA; J: TRBJ2-1; DNA: TGCGCCAGCAGCCAGTTCCAAACAGACAATGAGCAGTTCTTC; CDR3: CASSQFQTDNEQFF
D: NA; V: TRBV7-2; size: NA; J: TRBJ2-3; DNA: TGTGCCAGCAGCTTGAACCCGGGACCAAAGCGAGGTACGCAGTATTTT; CDR3: CASSLNPGPKRGTQYF
D: TRBD2; V: TRBV27; size: NA; J: TRBJ2-5; DNA: TGTGCCAGCGGGATGCCGGGGGGAGTGGCCCAGTACTTC; CDR3: CASGMPGGVAQYF
D: NA; V: TRBV5-1; size: NA; J: TRBJ1-2; DNA: TGCGCCAGCAGCAGCACAGGGTATGGCTACACCTTC; CDR3: CASSSTGYGYTF
D: NA; V: TRBV6-2/TRBV6-3; size: few; J: TRBJ2-3; DNA: TGTGCCAGCAGTTACTCGACGGCTAGCACAGATACGCAGTATTTT; CDR3: CASSYSTASTDTQYF